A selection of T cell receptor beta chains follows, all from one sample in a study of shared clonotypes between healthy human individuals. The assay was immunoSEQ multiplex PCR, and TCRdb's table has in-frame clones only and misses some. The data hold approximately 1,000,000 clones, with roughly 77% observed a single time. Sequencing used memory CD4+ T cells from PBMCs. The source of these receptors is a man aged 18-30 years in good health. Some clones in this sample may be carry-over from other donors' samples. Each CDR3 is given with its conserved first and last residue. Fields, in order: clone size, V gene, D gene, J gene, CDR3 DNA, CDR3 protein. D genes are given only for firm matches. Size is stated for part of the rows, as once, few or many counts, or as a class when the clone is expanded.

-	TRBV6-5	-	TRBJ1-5	TGTGCCAGCAGTTACTCGAAGGATCAGCCCCAGCATTTT	CASSYSKDQPQHF
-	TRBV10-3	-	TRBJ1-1	TGTGCCACCAGCAGGGACGGAGCAAACACTGAAGCTTTCTTT	CATSRDGANTEAFF
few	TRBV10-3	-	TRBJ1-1	TGTGCCATCAGTGAGTCGAACACTGAAGCTTTCTTT	CAISESNTEAFF
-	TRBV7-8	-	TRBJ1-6	TGTGCCAGCAGCTTAGAGGTCAGAAATTCACCCCTCCACTTT	CASSLEVRNSPLHF
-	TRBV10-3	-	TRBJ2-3	TGTGCCATCAGTGCTGCTTGGCGCACAGATACGCAGTATTTT	CAISAAWRTDTQYF
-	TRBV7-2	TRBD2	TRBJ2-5	TGTGCCAGCAGGACGGGGACTAGCGGGAGGGGGGGACAAGAGACCCAGTACTTC	CASRTGTSGRGGQETQYF
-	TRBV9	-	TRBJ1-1	TGTGCCAGCAGCGTAGAGGATCGCCGGCCGGGCACTGAAGCTTTCTTT	CASSVEDRRPGTEAFF
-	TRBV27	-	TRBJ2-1	TGTGCCAGCAAAGGGTACAATGAGCAGTTCTTC	CASKGYNEQFF
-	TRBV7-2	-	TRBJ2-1	TGTGCCAGCAGCCGTGGAGGGGATGAGCAGTTCTTC	CASSRGGDEQFF
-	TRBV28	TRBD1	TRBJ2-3	TGTGCCAGCAGTGCTCCCGGGACAGGGGGCACAGATACGCAGTATTTT	CASSAPGTGGTDTQYF
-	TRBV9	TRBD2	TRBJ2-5	TGTGCCAGCAGCGTAGCGGGAGCGGGAGCCTCTGGAGAGACCCAGTACTTC	CASSVAGAGASGETQYF
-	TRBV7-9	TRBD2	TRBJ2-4	TGTGCCAGCAGCGGGACTAGCAAGGGCATTCAGTACTTC	CASSGTSKGIQYF
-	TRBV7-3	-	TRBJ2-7	TGTGCCAGCAGCATACGCCCGGGAAGGTCCTACGAGCAGTACTTC	CASSIRPGRSYEQYF
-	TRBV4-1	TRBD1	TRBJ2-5	TGCGCCAGCAGCTGGAGAGTACAGGGGGCTGAGACCCAGTACTTC	CASSWRVQGAETQYF
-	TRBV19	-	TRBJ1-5	TGTGCCAGTAGTAAACAGTCAAATCAGCCCCAGCATTTT	CASSKQSNQPQHF
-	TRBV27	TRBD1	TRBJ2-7	TGTGCCAGCAGAAACCCCGGGACAGGGGGCTACGAGCAGTACTTC	CASRNPGTGGYEQYF
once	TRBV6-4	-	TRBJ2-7	TGTGCCAGCGGGGCTCCCGCTTCGGGTTACGAGCAGTACTTC	CASGAPASGYEQYF
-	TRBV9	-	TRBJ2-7	TGTGCCAGCAGCGTAGGGCTAGCTGGGTACGAGCAGTACTTC	CASSVGLAGYEQYF
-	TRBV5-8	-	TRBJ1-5	TGTGCCAGCAGCCACAGGGACGCTCAGCCCCAGCATTTT	CASSHRDAQPQHF
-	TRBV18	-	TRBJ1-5	TGTGCCAGCTCACCAGAACCTAGGGAAACTGGATACAATCAGCCCCAGCATTTT	CASSPEPRETGYNQPQHF
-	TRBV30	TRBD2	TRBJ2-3	TGTGCCTGGAGTTCGGCGGGAGACCCAGATACGCAGTATTTT	CAWSSAGDPDTQYF
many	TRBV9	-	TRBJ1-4	TGTGCCAGCAGCGTAGCGGCGGCGTACAATGAAAAACTGTTTTTT	CASSVAAAYNEKLFF
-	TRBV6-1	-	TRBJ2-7	TGTGCCAGCAGTGTCACTAGCCGGTACGAGCAGTACTTC	CASSVTSRYEQYF
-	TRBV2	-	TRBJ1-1	TGTGCCAGCAAAGACACTGAAGCTTTCTTT	CASKDTEAFF
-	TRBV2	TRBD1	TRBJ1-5	TGTGCCAGCAGGGACAGGGGGGTTGATCAGCCCCAGCATTTT	CASRDRGVDQPQHF
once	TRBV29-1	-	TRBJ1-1	TGCAGCGTTGACAGAATTTTGAACACTGAAGCTTTCTTT	CSVDRILNTEAFF
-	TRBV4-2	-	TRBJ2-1	TGTGCCAGCAGCCTGGATAGCTCTTGGGAAACCTACAATGAGCAGTTCTTC	CASSLDSSWETYNEQFF
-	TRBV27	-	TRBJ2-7	TGTGCCAGCTGGCAGGGGTGGGGCCCCTACGAGCAGTACTTC	CASWQGWGPYEQYF
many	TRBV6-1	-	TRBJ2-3	TGTGCCAGCGATCCGGCGGCAGATACGCAGTATTTT	CASDPAADTQYF
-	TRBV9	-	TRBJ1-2	TGTGCCAGCAGCCCAGGGGACGGGTCACTGGGTGGCTACACCTTC	CASSPGDGSLGGYTF
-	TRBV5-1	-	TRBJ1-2	TGCGCCAGCAGGGTGTCGGTCTATGCGGGCTACACCTTC	CASRVSVYAGYTF
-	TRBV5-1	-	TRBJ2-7	TGCGCCAGCAGGTACGCGGGATCCACCTACGAGCAGTACTTC	CASRYAGSTYEQYF
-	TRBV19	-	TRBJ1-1	TGTGCCAGTAGTATAGTAAGGCCTCAGATGACAGGTGAAGCTTTCTTT	CASSIVRPQMTGEAFF
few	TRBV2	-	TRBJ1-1	TGTGCCAGCAGTGAAGTTGGGGCCATGAACACTGAAGCTTTCTTT	CASSEVGAMNTEAFF
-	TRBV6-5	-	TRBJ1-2	TGTGCCAGCAGCCGGGGGGTTCCCCTTGACTATGGCTACACCTTC	CASSRGVPLDYGYTF
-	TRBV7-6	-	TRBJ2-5	TGTGCCAGCAGCTTGGCGGGGATTGGGGAGACCCAGTACTTC	CASSLAGIGETQYF
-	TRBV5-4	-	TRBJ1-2	TGTGCCAGCAGCTTGTTGCGGGTATTAGACGGCTACACCTTC	CASSLLRVLDGYTF
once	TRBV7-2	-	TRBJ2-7	TGTGCCAGCAGCTTATATGGCGTCTCCTCCTACGAGCAGTACTTC	CASSLYGVSSYEQYF
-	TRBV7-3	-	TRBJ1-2	TGTGCCAGCAGCTTAGCCGGGACGACCTATGGCTACACCTTC	CASSLAGTTYGYTF
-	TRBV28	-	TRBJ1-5	TGTGCCAGCAGTTTTGGTGTTCAGCCCCAGCATTTT	CASSFGVQPQHF
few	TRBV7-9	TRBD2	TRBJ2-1	TGTGCCAGCAGCTTATCCCTAGCGGGGGCGTACAATGAGCAGTTCTTC	CASSLSLAGAYNEQFF
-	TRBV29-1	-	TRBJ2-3	TGCAGCGTTGATTCAGAACCATCTGGGGGAGATACGCAGTATTTT	CSVDSEPSGGDTQYF
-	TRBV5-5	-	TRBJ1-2	TGTGCCAGCACCTTGACAGGATCAGCCCATGGCTACACCTTC	CASTLTGSAHGYTF
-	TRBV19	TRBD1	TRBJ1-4	TGTGCCAGTAGTTCTGGGACAGGAGGCGAAAAACTGTTTTTT	CASSSGTGGEKLFF
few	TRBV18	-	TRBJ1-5	TGTGCCAGCTCGCCGTATAGCAATCAGCCCCAGCATTTT	CASSPYSNQPQHF
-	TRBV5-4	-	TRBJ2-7	TGTGCCAGCAGCCGGTGGGGGACCTACGAGCAGTACTTC	CASSRWGTYEQYF
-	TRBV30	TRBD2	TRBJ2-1	TGTGCCTGGAGCCGGACTAGCGGGACCCTGAGGGCCAATGAGCAGTTCTTC	CAWSRTSGTLRANEQFF
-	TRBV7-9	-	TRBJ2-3	TGTGCCAGCAGCTTAGTCGATGCGCCACGGGGGCAGTATTTT	CASSLVDAPRGQYF
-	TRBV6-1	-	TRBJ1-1	TGTGCCATCAAGCGGGATGAAGCTTTCTTT	CAIKRDEAFF
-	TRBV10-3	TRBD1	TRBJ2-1	TGTGCCATCAGTGATCCGGGACAGGGTATCAATGAGCAGTTCTTC	CAISDPGQGINEQFF
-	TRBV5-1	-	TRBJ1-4	TGCGCCAGCAGCTCGTCAGGGTCTAATGAAAAACTGTTTTTT	CASSSSGSNEKLFF